Below, 5 T cell receptor beta chains from the same sample are listed, as sequenced in a study of control samples from healthy donors and cancer patients. TCRdb's copy holds only in-frame clones and misses some; the assay was immunoSEQ multiplex PCR. The sample carries about 220,000 clones, roughly 94% recorded once. Sequenced sample: blood. Receptors originate from a man aged 45-60 years in good health.

V is TRBV19 and J is TRBJ1-2; 7 bases are a match to TRBD1. The junction had 9 bases not matched to a gene; V was cut back by 6 bases and J by 8 bases. Germline lookup yields CDR1 LNHDA and CDR2 SQIVND (reference sequence). This CDR3 region has 13 residues. The CDR3 nucleotides read TGTGCCAGTAGGCCCACTGACAGGGAAGGCTACACCTTC. This encodes CASRPTDREGYTF.

The genes are TRBV5-1 and TRBJ2-7, with TRBD1 identical over 8 bases. This CDR3 is built from 16 residues. V gave up 1 base and J gave up 0 bases; unmatched junction bases: 6. Looked up from germline, CDR1 is SGHRS and CDR2 is YFSETQ. This chain's CDR3 is CASSLTGTGSSYEQYF. The CDR3 DNA follows: TGCGCCAGCAGCTTGACCGGGACAGGTAGCTCCTACGAGCAGTACTTC.

V usage is TRBV27 and J usage is TRBJ2-7; 10 bases fit TRBD1. The germline V gene has CDR1 MNHEY and CDR2 SMNVEV (reference sequence). V lost 2 bases, J lost 5 bases, and 3 bases stayed unmatched. This CDR3 is 14 amino acids long. The CDR3 region has the DNA TGTGCCAGCAGTTTAATGGGACAGGGGAACGAGCAGTACTTC. Translating gives CASSLMGQGNEQYF.

The chain employs TRBV7-2 and TRBJ1-4; D unresolved. The CDR3 extends over 12 amino acids. Germline V lookup: CDR1 SGHTA, CDR2 FQGNSA. Trimming removed 5 bases at V and 8 bases at J, with 9 bases between. The CDR3 spells CASSRGPEKLFF. The CDR3 bases are TGTGCCAGCAGCCGAGGTCCGGAAAAACTGTTTTTT.

A single count supports this clone. The J gene is TRBJ1-5, the V gene TRBV7-9; D unclear. CDR1 and CDR2 from the germline V gene are SEHNR and FQNEAQ (reference sequence). V lost 4 bases and J lost 11, with 21 bases in between. The CDR3 is made up of 15 amino acids. In nucleotides, the CDR3 is TGTGCCAGCAGCTCCGGTCCGGCCGGCCAAAGGGCCCAGCATTTT. This encodes CASSSGPAGQRAQHF.